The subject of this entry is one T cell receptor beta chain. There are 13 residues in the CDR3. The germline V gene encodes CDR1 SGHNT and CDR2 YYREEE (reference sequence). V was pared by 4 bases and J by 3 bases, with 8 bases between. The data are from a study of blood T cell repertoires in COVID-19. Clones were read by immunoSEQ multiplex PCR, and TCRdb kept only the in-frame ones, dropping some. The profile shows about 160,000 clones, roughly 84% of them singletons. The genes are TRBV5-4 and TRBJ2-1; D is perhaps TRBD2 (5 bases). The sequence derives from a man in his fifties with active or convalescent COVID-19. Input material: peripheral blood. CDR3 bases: TGTGCCAGCAGCAAACGGGACTACAATGAGCAGTTCTTC. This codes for CASSKRDYNEQFF.